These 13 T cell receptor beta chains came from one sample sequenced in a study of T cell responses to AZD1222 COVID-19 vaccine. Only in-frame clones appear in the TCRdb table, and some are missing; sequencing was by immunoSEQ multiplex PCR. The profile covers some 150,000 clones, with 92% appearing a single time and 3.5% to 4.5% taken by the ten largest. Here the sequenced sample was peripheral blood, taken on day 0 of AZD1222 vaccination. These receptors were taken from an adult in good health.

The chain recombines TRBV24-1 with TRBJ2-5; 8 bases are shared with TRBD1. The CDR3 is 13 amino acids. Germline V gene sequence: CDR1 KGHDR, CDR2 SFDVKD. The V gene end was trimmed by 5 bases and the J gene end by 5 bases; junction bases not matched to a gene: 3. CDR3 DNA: TGTGCCACCAGTGTAAACAGGGGGGAGACCCAGTACTTC. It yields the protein CATSVNRGETQYF.

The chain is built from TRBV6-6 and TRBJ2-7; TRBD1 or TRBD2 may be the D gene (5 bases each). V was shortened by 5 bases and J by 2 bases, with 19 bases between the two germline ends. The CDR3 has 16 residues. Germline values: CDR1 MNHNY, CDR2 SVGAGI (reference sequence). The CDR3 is CASSHSSGTVPYEQYF. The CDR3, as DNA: TGTGCCAGCAGTCATTCCTCCGGGACGGTCCCCTACGAGCAGTACTTC.

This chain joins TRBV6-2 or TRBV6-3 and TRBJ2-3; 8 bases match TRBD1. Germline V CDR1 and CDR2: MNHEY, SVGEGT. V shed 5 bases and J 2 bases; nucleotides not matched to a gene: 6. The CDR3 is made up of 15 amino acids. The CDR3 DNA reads TGTGCCAGCAGTGACGACAGGGGCCACACAGATACGCAGTATTTT. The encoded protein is CASSDDRGHTDTQYF.

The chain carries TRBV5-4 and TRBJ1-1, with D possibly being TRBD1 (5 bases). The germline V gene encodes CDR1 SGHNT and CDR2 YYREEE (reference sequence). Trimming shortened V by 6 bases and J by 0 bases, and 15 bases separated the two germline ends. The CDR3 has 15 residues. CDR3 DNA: TGTGCCAGCACCCCGGGGACCAACATGAACACTGAAGCTTTCTTT. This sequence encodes CASTPGTNMNTEAFF.

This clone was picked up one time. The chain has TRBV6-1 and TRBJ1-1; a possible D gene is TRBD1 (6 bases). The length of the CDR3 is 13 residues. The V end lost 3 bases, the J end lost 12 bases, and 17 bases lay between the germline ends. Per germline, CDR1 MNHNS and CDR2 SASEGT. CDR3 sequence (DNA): TGTGCCAGCAGTGAGGGGGGCGGCCGTCTTCCTTTCTTT. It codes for CASSEGGGRLPFF.

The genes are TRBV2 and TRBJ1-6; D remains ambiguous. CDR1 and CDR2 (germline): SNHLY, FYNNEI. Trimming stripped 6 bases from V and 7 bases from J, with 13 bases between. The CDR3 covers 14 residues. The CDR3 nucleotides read TGTGCCAGCAGGCGAACTCACCCCAATTCACCCCTCCACTTT. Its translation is CASRRTHPNSPLHF.

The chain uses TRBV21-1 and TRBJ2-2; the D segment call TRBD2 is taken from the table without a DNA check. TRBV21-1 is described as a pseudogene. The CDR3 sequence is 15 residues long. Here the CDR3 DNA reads TGTGCCAGCAGCAAAGACGCGGGGTCGGCCGGGGAGCTGTTTTTT. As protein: CASSKDAGSAGELFF.

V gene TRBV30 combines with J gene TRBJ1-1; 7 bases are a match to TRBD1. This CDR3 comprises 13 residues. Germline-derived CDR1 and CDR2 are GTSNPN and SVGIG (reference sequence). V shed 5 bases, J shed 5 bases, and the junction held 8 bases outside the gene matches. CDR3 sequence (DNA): TGTGCCTGGGGTCAAGGGGGCGAGACTGAAGCTTTCTTT. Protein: CAWGQGGETEAFF. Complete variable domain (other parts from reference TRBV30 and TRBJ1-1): SQTIHQWPATLVQPVGSPLSLECTVEGTSNPNLYWYRQAAGRGLQLLFYSVGIGQISSEVPQNLSASRPQDRQFILSSKKLLLSDSGFYLCAWGQGGETEAFFGQGTRLTVV.

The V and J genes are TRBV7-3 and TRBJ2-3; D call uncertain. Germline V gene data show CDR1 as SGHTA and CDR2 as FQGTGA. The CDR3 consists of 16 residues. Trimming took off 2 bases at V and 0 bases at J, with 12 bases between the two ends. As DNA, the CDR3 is TGTGCCAGCAGCTTACGTCCAGCGACAAGCACAGATACGCAGTATTTT. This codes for CASSLRPATSTDTQYF.

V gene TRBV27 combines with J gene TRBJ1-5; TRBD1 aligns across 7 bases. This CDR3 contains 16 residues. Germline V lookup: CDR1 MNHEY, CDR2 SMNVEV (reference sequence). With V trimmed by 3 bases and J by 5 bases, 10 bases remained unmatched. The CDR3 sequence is CASSFSGTASYQPQHF. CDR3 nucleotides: TGTGCCAGCAGTTTCTCCGGGACAGCTTCCTATCAGCCCCAGCATTTT.

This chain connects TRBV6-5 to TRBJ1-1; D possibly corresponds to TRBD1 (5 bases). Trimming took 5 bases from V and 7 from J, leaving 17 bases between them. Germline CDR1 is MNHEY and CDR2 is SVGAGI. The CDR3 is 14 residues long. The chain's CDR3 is CASSRGLDASEAFF. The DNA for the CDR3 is TGTGCCAGCAGTAGGGGATTGGACGCGAGTGAAGCTTTCTTT.

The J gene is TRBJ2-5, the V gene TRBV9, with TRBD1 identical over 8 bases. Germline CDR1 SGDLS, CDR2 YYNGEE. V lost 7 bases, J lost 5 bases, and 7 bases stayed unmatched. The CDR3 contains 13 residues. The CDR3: CASGRGLMETQYF. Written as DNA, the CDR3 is TGTGCCAGCGGCAGGGGGCTGATGGAGACCCAGTACTTC.

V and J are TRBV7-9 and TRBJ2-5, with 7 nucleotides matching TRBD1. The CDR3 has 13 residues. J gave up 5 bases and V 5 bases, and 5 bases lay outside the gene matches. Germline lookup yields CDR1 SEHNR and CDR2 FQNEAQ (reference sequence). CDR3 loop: CASSQTGPETQYF. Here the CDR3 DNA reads TGTGCCAGCAGCCAGACAGGGCCGGAGACCCAGTACTTC.